The 21 T cell receptor beta chains listed next were all sequenced from one sample in a study of PD-1 blockade in classical Hodgkin lymphoma. Every patient experienced relapse after autologous stem cell transplantation, and brentuximab vedotin exposure varied. The assay was immunoSEQ multiplex PCR, and TCRdb's table has in-frame clones only and misses some. Among around 30,000 clones, more than 60% were seen once, and the ten largest hold 13% to 15%. The sample was peripheral blood mononuclear cells (PBMCs), taken before the second cycle of nivolumab. These TCRs come from a human donor with classical Hodgkin lymphoma.

V gene TRBV5-1 combines with J gene TRBJ2-5; 10 bases line up with TRBD2. V trimming: 0 bases; J trimming: 2 bases; junction bases outside the gene matches: 4. The germline V gene has CDR1 SGHRS and CDR2 YFSETQ. The CDR3 has 16 residues. The CDR3 nucleotides are TGCGCCAGCAGCTTGGTTCCAGCGGGGGGGCAAGAGACCCAGTACTTC. Translated: CASSLVPAGGQETQYF.

V is TRBV6-6 and J is TRBJ1-2; D gene unclear. Per the germline V gene, CDR1 is MNHNY and CDR2 is SVGAGI (reference sequence). CDR3 size: 14 residues. Trimming took off 0 bases at V and 8 bases at J, with 13 bases between the two ends. The CDR3 protein is CASSYSKAGEGYTF. CDR3 DNA sequence: TGTGCCAGCAGTTACTCGAAGGCGGGTGAGGGCTACACCTTC.

V is TRBV9 and J is TRBJ2-3; D may be TRBD2 (5 bases). The CDR3 has 15 residues. The germline V gene encodes CDR1 SGDLS and CDR2 YYNGEE. V lost 0 bases and J lost 6, with 14 bases in between. CDR3 amino acids: CASSVVPGSRDTQYF. The CDR3 DNA follows: TGTGCCAGCAGCGTAGTTCCGGGGTCGAGGGATACGCAGTATTTT.

This rearrangement joins TRBV5-1 to TRBJ1-2; D is perhaps TRBD1 (5 bases). The CDR3 has 15 residues. The germline V gene encodes CDR1 SGHRS and CDR2 YFSETQ. Deletions cut 0 bases from V and 5 bases from J, with 14 bases between. CDR3 sequence reads: CASSLEGEEGYGYTF. CDR3 DNA sequence: TGCGCCAGCAGCTTGGAGGGTGAGGAGGGGTATGGCTACACCTTC.

This chain joins TRBV6-5 and TRBJ2-7, with 8 nucleotides matching TRBD1. The germline V gene has CDR1 MNHEY and CDR2 SVGAGI. The junction had 10 bases not matched to a gene; V was cut back by 6 bases and J by 3 bases. The CDR3 covers 15 residues. In DNA, the CDR3 is TGTGCCAGCAGACTGGACAGGGCGAAGTTCTACGAGCAGTACTTC. It translates to CASRLDRAKFYEQYF.

In this sample, this clone turned up a few times. This chain's CDR3 is CSVGGASNQPQHF. DNA of the CDR3: TGCAGCGTCGGGGGGGCGAGCAATCAGCCCCAGCATTTT. The genes are TRBV29-1 and TRBJ1-5; TRBD1 is a possible D gene (6 bases). The CDR3 runs to 13 residues. Germline loops: CDR1 SQVTM, CDR2 ANQGSEA. The ends were cut back, 6 bases at V and 1 base at J, with 10 bases in the middle.

V and J are TRBV15 and TRBJ1-5; 10 bases fit TRBD1. V shed 4 bases, J shed 1 base, and the junction held 7 bases outside the gene matches. Germline lookup yields CDR1 LNHNV and CDR2 YYDKDF (reference sequence). The CDR3 is 17 residues long. The CDR3 sequence is CATSKDRGLVSNQPQHF. The CDR3 DNA reads TGTGCCACCAGCAAGGACAGGGGGTTAGTGAGCAATCAGCCCCAGCATTTT.

By proportion, this clone is medium-sized. This chain joins TRBV19 and TRBJ1-1; tentative D call: TRBD1 (5 bases). The germline V and J ends were trimmed by 6 bases and 5 bases, with 16 bases remaining between them. Germline assignment: CDR1 LNHDA and CDR2 SQIVND (reference sequence). This CDR3 region has 14 residues. CDR3 DNA: TGTGCCAGTAGGTCGACAGCGCTCGCTACTGAAGCTTTCTTT. Protein product: CASRSTALATEAFF.

The DNA of the CDR3 is TGTGCCAGCAACTTGGGCAGGTGGGACTGGGGTGGGTCCTACGAGCAGTACGTC. Its translation is CASNLGRWDWGGSYEQYV. This sequence joins TRBV7-9 and TRBJ2-7; the D gene is possibly TRBD2 (6 bases). The germline V gene has CDR1 SEHNR and CDR2 FQNEAQ (reference sequence). The V end lost 7 bases, the J end lost 1 base, and 26 bases lay between the germline ends. The CDR3 runs 18 residues.

The V call is TRBV5-1, the J call TRBJ1-6, with D uncertain. Trimming left V 0 bases short and J 8 bases short, with 9 bases between. Germline CDR1 reads SGHRS; CDR2 reads YFSETQ. The CDR3 length is 14 residues. The CDR3 protein is CASSLGVRDSPLHF. For the CDR3, the DNA is TGCGCCAGCAGCTTGGGCGTGAGGGATTCACCCCTCCACTTT.

The chain joins TRBV5-1 to TRBJ1-4; 8 positions agree with TRBD1. V shed 0 bases, J shed 7 bases, and the junction held 8 bases outside the gene matches. The CDR3 sequence is 16 residues long. Germline CDR1 SGHRS, CDR2 YFSETQ. CDR3 DNA sequence: TGCGCCAGCAGCTTGGGACAGGGGTTAGCTGGTGAAAAACTGTTTTTT. Translation: CASSLGQGLAGEKLFF.

This clone was detected ten times or more. The same CDR3 can be traced to other DNA sequences in this sample. V usage is TRBV4-3 and J usage is TRBJ1-2, with D perhaps matching TRBD1 (5 bases). Germline V gene sequence: CDR1 LGHNA, CDR2 YSLEER. The CDR3 consists of 14 residues. The V end lost 0 bases, the J end lost 4 bases, and 9 bases lay between the germline ends. CDR3: CASSQDRGTYGYTF. The CDR3 DNA sequence: TGCGCCAGCAGCCAAGATAGGGGTACCTATGGCTACACCTTC.

V and J are TRBV10-1 and TRBJ2-5; D is unclear. The CDR3 totals 14 residues. V lost 5 bases to trimming and J lost 1 base, with 11 bases between them. Germline lookup yields CDR1 WNHNN and CDR2 SYGVQD (reference sequence). The CDR3 bases are TGCGCCAGCAGTAGGACGGGTAGCCAAGAGACCCAGTACTTC. It translates to CASSRTGSQETQYF.

The chain recombines TRBV21-1 with TRBJ2-7. TRBV21-1 is annotated as a pseudogene. This CDR3 contains 14 residues. The CDR3 is CAISPGRGGYEQYF. In DNA form, the CDR3 reads TGTGCCATCTCCCCGGGCCGGGGCGGATACGAGCAGTACTTC.

In its sample, this clone was seen many times. The same CDR3 can be traced to other DNA sequences in this sample. The chain recombines TRBV5-1 with TRBJ2-5, with TRBD1 matching 10 bases. There are 14 residues in the CDR3. CDR1 and CDR2 from the germline V gene are SGHRS and YFSETQ. V gave up 4 bases and J gave up 4 bases; unmatched junction bases: 4. The CDR3 is CASSPGTGVETQYF. DNA for the CDR3: TGCGCCAGCAGCCCGGGGACAGGGGTAGAGACCCAGTACTTC.

This clone has more than one count but fewer than ten. This chain joins TRBV7-9 and TRBJ1-3; 7 positions agree with TRBD1. CDR1 and CDR2 from the germline V gene are SEHNR and FQNEAQ (reference sequence). This CDR3 has 17 residues. With 5 bases clipped from V and 1 base from J, the junction kept 11 bases outside the gene matches. CDR3: CASSAPGQSYSGNTIYF. The CDR3 region has the DNA TGTGCCAGCAGCGCCCCGGGACAGAGCTATTCTGGAAACACCATATATTTT. The full variable domain, rest sourced from reference TRBV7-9 and TRBJ1-3, is DTGVSQNPRHKITKRGQNVTFRCDPISEHNRLYWYRQTLGQGPEFLTYFQNEAQLEKSRLLSDRFSAERPKGSFSTLEIQRTEQGDSAMYLCASSAPGQSYSGNTIYFGEGSWLTVV.

The rearrangement joins TRBV19 to TRBJ1-2, with 7 bases that match TRBD1. J gave up 5 bases and V 5 bases, and 11 bases lay outside the gene matches. The germline gives CDR1 LNHDA, CDR2 SQIVND (reference sequence). The CDR3 sequence is 15 residues long. DNA of the CDR3: TGTGCCAGTAGTCGACAGGGAAGGGGTCGGTATGGCTACACCTTC. Its translation is CASSRQGRGRYGYTF.

The gene calls are TRBV7-2 and TRBJ2-1; the match to TRBD2 covers 10 bases. The V and J ends lost 4 bases and 8 bases, in that order; junction bases with no gene match: 5. Germline V lookup: CDR1 SGHTA, CDR2 FQGNSA. This CDR3 comprises 14 residues. As DNA, the CDR3 is TGTGCCAGCAGCTCCAGCGGGGGGGTGGATGAGCAGTTCTTC. Translating it yields CASSSSGGVDEQFF. The whole variable domain, remainder taken from reference TRBV7-2 and TRBJ2-1, is GAGVSQSPSNKVTEKGKDVELRCDPISGHTALYWYRQSLGQGLEFLIYFQGNSAPDKSGLPSDRFSAERTGGSVSTLTIQRTQQEDSAVYLCASSSSGGVDEQFFGPGTRLTVL.

V and J are TRBV28 and TRBJ1-2, with a weak D call TRBD1 (5 bases). Germline CDR1 is MDHEN and CDR2 is SYDVKM. The CDR3 has 14 amino acids. Trimming cost V 8 bases and J 7 bases, with 20 bases left between them. CDR3 sequence reads: CASGSGGDLLGYTF. In DNA form, the CDR3 reads TGTGCCAGCGGGTCAGGAGGGGATTTGCTTGGCTACACCTTC.

This clone was seen only a few times. The chain uses TRBV19 and TRBJ2-2; D is tentatively TRBD1 or TRBD2 (5 bases each). The CDR3 contains 15 residues. Germline assignment: CDR1 LNHDA and CDR2 SQIVND (reference sequence). V was shortened by 0 bases and J by 5 bases, with 10 bases between the two germline ends. The CDR3 is CASSIDTRGTGELFF. The CDR3 DNA reads TGTGCCAGTAGTATAGATACTAGGGGAACCGGGGAGCTGTTTTTT.

The chain couples TRBV28 to TRBJ2-1; D ambiguous. The germline V and J ends were trimmed by 3 bases and 6 bases, with 12 bases remaining between them. The CDR3 is 14 residues long. The germline CDR1 and CDR2 sequences are MDHEN and SYDVKM. CDR3 region: CASSFSSGRNEQFF. In DNA form, the CDR3 reads TGTGCCAGCAGTTTTTCGTCCGGCCGCAATGAGCAGTTCTTC. The entire variable domain, with the rest obtained from reference TRBV28 and TRBJ2-1, is as follows: DVKVTQSSRYLVKRTGEKVFLECVQDMDHENMFWYRQDPGLGLRLIYFSYDVKMKEKGDIPEGYSVSREKKERFSLILESASTNQTSMYLCASSFSSGRNEQFFGPGTRLTVL.